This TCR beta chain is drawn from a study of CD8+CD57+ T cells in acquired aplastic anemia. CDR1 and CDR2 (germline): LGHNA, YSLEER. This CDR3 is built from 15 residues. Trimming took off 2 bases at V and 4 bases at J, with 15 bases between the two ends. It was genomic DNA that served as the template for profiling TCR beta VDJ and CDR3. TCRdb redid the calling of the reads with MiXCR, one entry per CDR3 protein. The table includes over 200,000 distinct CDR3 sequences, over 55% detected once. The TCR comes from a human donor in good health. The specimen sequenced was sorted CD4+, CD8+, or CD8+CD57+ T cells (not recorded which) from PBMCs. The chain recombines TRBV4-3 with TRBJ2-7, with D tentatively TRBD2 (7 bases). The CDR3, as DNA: TGCGCCAGCAGCCAAACGGGGGGCTCGACTTACGAGCAGTACTTC. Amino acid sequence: CASSQTGGSTYEQYF.